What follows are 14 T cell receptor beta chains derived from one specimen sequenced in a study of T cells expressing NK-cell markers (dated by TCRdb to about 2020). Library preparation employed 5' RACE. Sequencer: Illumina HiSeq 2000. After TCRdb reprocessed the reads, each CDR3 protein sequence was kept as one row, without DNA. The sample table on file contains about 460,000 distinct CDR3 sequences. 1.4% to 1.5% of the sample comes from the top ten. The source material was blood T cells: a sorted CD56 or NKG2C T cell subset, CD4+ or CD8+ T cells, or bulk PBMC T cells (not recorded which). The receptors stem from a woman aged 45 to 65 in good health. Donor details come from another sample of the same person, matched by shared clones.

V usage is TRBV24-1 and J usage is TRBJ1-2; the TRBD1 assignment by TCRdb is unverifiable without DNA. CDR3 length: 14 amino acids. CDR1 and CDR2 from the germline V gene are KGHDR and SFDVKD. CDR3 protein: CATSGQGTGDGYTF.

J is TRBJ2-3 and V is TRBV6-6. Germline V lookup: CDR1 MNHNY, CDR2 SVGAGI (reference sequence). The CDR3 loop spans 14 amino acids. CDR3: CASRYESGTDTQYF.

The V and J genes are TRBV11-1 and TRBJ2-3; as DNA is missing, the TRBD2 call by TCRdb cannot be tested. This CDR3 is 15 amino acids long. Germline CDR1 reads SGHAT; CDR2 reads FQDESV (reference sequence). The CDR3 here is CASSRSGKATDTQYF.

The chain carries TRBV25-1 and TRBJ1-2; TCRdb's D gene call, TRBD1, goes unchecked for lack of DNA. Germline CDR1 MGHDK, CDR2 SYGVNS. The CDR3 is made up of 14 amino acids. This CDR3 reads CASSEWGSNYGYTF.

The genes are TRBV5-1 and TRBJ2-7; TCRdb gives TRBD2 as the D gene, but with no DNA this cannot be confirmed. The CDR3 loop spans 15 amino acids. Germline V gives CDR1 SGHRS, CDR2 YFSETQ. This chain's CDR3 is CASSRGGGTSYEQYF.

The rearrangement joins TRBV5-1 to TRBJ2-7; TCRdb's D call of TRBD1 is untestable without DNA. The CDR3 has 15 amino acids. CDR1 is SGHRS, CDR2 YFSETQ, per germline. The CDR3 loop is CASSLEGGGQYEQYF.

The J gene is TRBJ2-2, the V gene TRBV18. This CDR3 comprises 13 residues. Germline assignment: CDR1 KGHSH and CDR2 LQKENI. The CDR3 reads CASSPVNTGELFF.

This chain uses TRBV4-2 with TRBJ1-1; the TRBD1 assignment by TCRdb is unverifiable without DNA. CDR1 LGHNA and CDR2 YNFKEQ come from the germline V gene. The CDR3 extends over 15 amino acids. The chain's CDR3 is CASSQGQGLNTEAFF.

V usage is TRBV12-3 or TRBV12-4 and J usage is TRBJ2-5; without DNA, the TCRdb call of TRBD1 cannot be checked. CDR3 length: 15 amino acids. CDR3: CASSYGARGLETQYF.

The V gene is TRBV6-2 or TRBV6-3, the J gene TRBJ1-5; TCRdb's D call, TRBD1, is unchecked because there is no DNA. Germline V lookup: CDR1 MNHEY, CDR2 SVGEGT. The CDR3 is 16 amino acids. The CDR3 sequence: CASSRGNRVGNQPQHF.

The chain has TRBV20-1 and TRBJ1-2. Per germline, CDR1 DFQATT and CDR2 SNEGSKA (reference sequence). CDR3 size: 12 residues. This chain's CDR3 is CSARSHNYGYTF.

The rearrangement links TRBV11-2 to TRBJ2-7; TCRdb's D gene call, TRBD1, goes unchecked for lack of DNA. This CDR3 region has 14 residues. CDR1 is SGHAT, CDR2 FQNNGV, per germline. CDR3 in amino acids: CASSRGTVSYEQYF.

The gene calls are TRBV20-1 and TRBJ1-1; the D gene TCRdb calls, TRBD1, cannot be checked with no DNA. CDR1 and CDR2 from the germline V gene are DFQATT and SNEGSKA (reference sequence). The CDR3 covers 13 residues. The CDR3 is CSARTGAYFRAFF.

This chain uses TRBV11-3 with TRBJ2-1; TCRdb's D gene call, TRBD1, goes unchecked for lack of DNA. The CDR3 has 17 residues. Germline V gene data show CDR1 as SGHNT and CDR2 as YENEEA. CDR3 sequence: CASSLESGRGPSDEQFF.